The rows below give T cell receptor beta chains drawn from one sample of a study of PD-L1 blockade in urothelial cancer. Clones were read by immunoSEQ multiplex PCR, and TCRdb kept only the in-frame ones, dropping some. The sample holds tens of thousands of clones, 84% seen once. The sequenced sample was PBMCs, obtained around atezolizumab (anti-PD-L1) treatment. The receptors derive from a woman in her 70s with urothelial cancer. CDR3s include the opening cysteine and the closing phenylalanine or tryptophan. D genes are given only for firm matches. Expanded clones are given a class, and other clones once, few, many or no size at all.

- - TRBJ2-5 TRBV18 CASSPPYLETQYF TGTGCCAGCTCACCACCTTATCTAGAGACCCAGTACTTC
- - TRBJ1-4 TRBV30 CAWSVQKFRGVPATNEKLFF TGTGCCTGGAGTGTACAGAAATTCAGGGGTGTTCCCGCAACTAATGAAAAACTGTTTTTT
- TRBD1 TRBJ2-7 TRBV11-2 CASSPGGYEQYF TGTGCCAGCAGCCCAGGGGGCTACGAGCAGTACTTC
few - TRBJ1-4 TRBV7-6 CASSLNPATNEKLFF TGTGCCAGCAGCTTGAATCCAGCAACTAATGAAAAACTGTTTTTT
- TRBD1 TRBJ1-2 TRBV10-3 CAISESDRGHFNYGYTF TGTGCCATCAGTGAATCGGACAGGGGACATTTTAACTATGGCTACACCTTC
- - TRBJ1-1 TRBV5-1 CASSLTQMGAGHRAFF TGCGCCAGCAGCTTGACACAAATGGGGGCTGGCCATCGAGCTTTCTTT
- TRBD2 TRBJ2-2 TRBV7-2 CASSYQAGKYTGELFF TGTGCCAGCAGCTACCAAGCGGGGAAGTACACCGGGGAGCTGTTTTTT
- - TRBJ2-1 TRBV28 CASSSRRGSPEGEQFF TGTGCCAGCAGTTCCCGTAGAGGGAGTCCGGAGGGTGAGCAGTTCTTC
- - TRBJ2-3 TRBV18 CASSPPGLGGTDTQYF TGTGCCAGCTCACCACCGGGTCTAGGGGGCACAGATACGCAGTATTTT
- - TRBJ1-2 TRBV6-1 CASSDNQGLNYGYTF TGTGCCAGCAGTGATAACCAGGGATTAAACTATGGCTACACCTTC
- TRBD1 TRBJ2-7 TRBV7-9 CASSSRDRGPYEQYF TGTGCCAGCAGCTCGCGGGACAGGGGTCCCTACGAGCAGTACTTC
- - TRBJ2-7 TRBV20-1 CSASYRYEQYF TGCAGTGCTAGCTACCGGTACGAGCAGTACTTC
- - TRBJ2-5 TRBV30 CAWSGALGVPQETQYF TGTGCCTGGAGTGGTGCTCTCGGTGTTCCACAAGAGACCCAGTACTTC
- - TRBJ2-5 TRBV11-2 CASSSGPSGETQYF TGTGCCAGCAGCTCCGGACCCTCGGGGGAGACCCAGTACTTC
- TRBD1 TRBJ2-1 TRBV5-4 CASSSGRGYEQFF TGTGCCAGCAGCTCCGGCAGGGGGTATGAGCAGTTCTTC
- - TRBJ2-5 TRBV12-5 CASGLGSLGDETQYF TGTGCTAGTGGTTTGGGCTCCCTAGGGGATGAGACCCAGTACTTC
- TRBD1 TRBJ1-2 TRBV30 CAWSEHRGDGYTF TGTGCCTGGAGTGAACACAGGGGGGATGGCTACACCTTC
- - TRBJ2-7 TRBV19 CASSIKQGAYEQYF TGTGCCAGTAGTATTAAGCAGGGCGCCTACGAGCAGTACTTC
- TRBD2 TRBJ2-1 TRBV19 CASSIREGGEQFF TGTGCCAGTAGTATAAGGGAGGGAGGTGAGCAGTTCTTC
once TRBD1 TRBJ1-5 TRBV5-1 CASSLRGPGQPQHF TGCGCCAGCAGCTTGAGGGGGCCGGGCCAGCCCCAGCATTTT
- - TRBJ2-5 TRBV6-5 CASSYTGSETQYF TGTGCCAGCAGTTATACAGGGTCGGAGACCCAGTACTTC
- - TRBJ2-5 TRBV12-5 CASGLGQGGETQYF TGTGCTAGTGGTTTGGGGCAGGGGGGAGAGACCCAGTACTTC
- TRBD2 TRBJ2-3 TRBV7-2 CASSLALAGGRGTQYF TGTGCCAGCAGCTTAGCGCTAGCGGGGGGGCGAGGTACGCAGTATTTT
- TRBD1 TRBJ1-1 TRBV5-6 CASSRDRRPSLTEAFF TGTGCCAGCAGCCGGGACAGGAGACCCTCACTAACTGAAGCTTTCTTT
- TRBD2 TRBJ2-3 TRBV6-6 CASSPEGRGGTDTQYF TGTGCCAGCAGCCCCGAAGGGCGGGGGGGCACAGATACGCAGTATTTT
- TRBD1 TRBJ2-7 TRBV5-1 CASSLPGQGAEQYF TGCGCCAGCAGCTTACCGGGACAGGGTGCCGAGCAGTACTTC
- TRBD2 TRBJ2-1 TRBV11-2 CASSKPGGEQFF TGTGCCAGCAGCAAACCGGGGGGTGAGCAGTTCTTC
- - TRBJ1-2 TRBV7-2 CASSSPPQGMDGYTF TGTGCCAGCAGCTCCCCCCCCCAGGGCATGGATGGCTACACCTTC
- TRBD1 TRBJ1-3 TRBV28 CASSSTGDGNTIYF TGTGCCAGCAGTTCCACAGGGGACGGAAACACCATATATTTT
- - TRBJ1-1 TRBV18 CASSPREGNTEAFF TGTGCCAGCTCACCCAGGGAGGGGAACACTGAAGCTTTCTTT
- - TRBJ1-1 TRBV10-3 CAISGTSGTEAFF TGTGCCATCAGTGGCACGTCGGGCACTGAAGCTTTCTTT
- - TRBJ2-5 TRBV5-1 CASSRQGRVQETQYF TGCGCCAGCAGCCGGCAGGGGCGGGTACAAGAGACCCAGTACTTC
- TRBD1 TRBJ1-5 TRBV18 CASSPDRLGQPQHF TGTGCCAGCTCACCGGACAGGCTGGGTCAGCCCCAGCATTTT
- - TRBJ2-2 TRBV4-1 CASRPQTPTGELFF TGCGCCAGCCGTCCCCAAACTCCTACCGGGGAGCTGTTTTTT
once - TRBJ1-6 TRBV30 CAWSDWQASYNSPLHF TGTGCCTGGAGTGATTGGCAGGCCTCCTATAATTCACCCCTCCACTTT
- TRBD2 TRBJ2-1 TRBV15 CATSRGTSGRRNNEQFF TGTGCCACCAGCAGAGGGACTAGCGGGAGGAGAAACAATGAGCAGTTCTTC
few - TRBJ1-5 TRBV6-1 CASSDDSSNQPQHF TGTGCCAGCAGTGACGACAGCAGCAATCAGCCCCAGCATTTT
- - TRBJ2-5 TRBV18 CASSPVLEETQYF TGTGCCAGCTCACCAGTCTTAGAAGAGACCCAGTACTTC